These 21 T cell receptor beta chains originate from one sample sequenced in a study of control samples from healthy donors and cancer patients. Method: immunoSEQ multiplex PCR; TCRdb's copy keeps in-frame clones and lacks some. The sample lists 20,000 to 30,000 clones; 82% were seen once. Sequenced input: PBMCs. The receptors were sampled from a man between 60 and 70 years old with colorectal cancer.

The chain employs TRBV19 and TRBJ1-2; TRBD1 is a possible D gene (5 bases). The length of the CDR3 is 14 residues. V lost 2 bases to trimming and J lost 5 bases, with 12 bases between them. The germline CDR1 and CDR2 sequences are LNHDA and SQIVND (reference sequence). CDR3 DNA sequence: TGTGCCAGTAGTATAATTGGGGCGGTGTATGGCTACACCTTC. This sequence encodes CASSIIGAVYGYTF.

CDR3 amino acids: CVEVRGAKNIQYF. The DNA of the CDR3 is TGTGTAGAGGTCAGGGGAGCCAAAAACATTCAGTACTTC. The rearrangement uses TRBV19 and TRBJ2-4, with a weak D call TRBD1 (6 bases). Per germline, CDR1 LNHDA and CDR2 SQIVND (reference sequence). The CDR3 is 13 residues long.

The chain combines TRBV29-1 with TRBJ1-5, with D possibly TRBD1 on 6 matching bases. CDR3 length equals 13 residues. Germline V gene lookup returns CDR1 SQVTM and CDR2 ANQGSEA. The V and J ends lost 4 bases and 5 bases respectively, with 12 bases between them. The CDR3 sequence is CSVAWGLDQPQHF. The CDR3 nucleotides read TGCAGCGTTGCCTGGGGGCTGGATCAGCCCCAGCATTTT. Full variable domain (rest looked up from reference TRBV29-1 and TRBJ1-5): SAVISQKPSRDICQRGTSLTIQCQVDSQVTMMFWYRQQPGQSLTLIATANQGSEATYESGFVIDKFPISRPNLTFSTLTVSNMSPEDSSIYLCSVAWGLDQPQHFGDGTRLSIL.

The J gene is TRBJ1-4, the V gene TRBV5-4; tentative D call: TRBD1 (5 bases). V dropped 3 bases and J dropped 7 bases, with 10 bases sitting between them. The CDR3 has 13 amino acids. The germline gives CDR1 SGHNT, CDR2 YYREEE (reference sequence). The CDR3 DNA reads TGTGCCAGCAGCTCCCGGGACGCTGAAAAACTGTTTTTT. As protein: CASSSRDAEKLFF.

This chain links TRBV11-2 with TRBJ2-1; perhaps TRBD2 as D (5 bases). V shed 3 bases and J shed 7 bases, with 13 bases lying between them. The CDR3 length is 14 residues. Germline CDR1 is SGHAT and CDR2 is FQNNGV. In DNA form, the CDR3 reads TGTGCCAGCAGCTTGGCGGGTAATCGGAATGAGCAGTTCTTC. This sequence encodes CASSLAGNRNEQFF.

The rearrangement joins TRBV29-1 to TRBJ2-3; 10 bases fit TRBD1. V was pared by 4 bases and J by 5 bases, with 12 bases of the junction left unmatched. There are 16 residues in the CDR3. Germline assignment: CDR1 SQVTM and CDR2 ANQGSEA. Here the CDR3 DNA reads TGCAGCGTTGGAGGCTTGACAGGGGGCTTAAGAGATACGCAGTATTTT. As protein: CSVGGLTGGLRDTQYF.

The chain is built from TRBV5-1 and TRBJ2-1; 11 positions match TRBD2. Losses at the gene ends were 1 base for V and 3 bases for J; bases not matched to a gene: 3. Germline loops: CDR1 SGHRS, CDR2 YFSETQ. The CDR3 runs to 16 residues. The CDR3 bases are TGCGCCAGCAGCTTGCAGGGGACTAGCGGCTACAATGAGCAGTTCTTC. It codes for CASSLQGTSGYNEQFF.

J is TRBJ2-3 and V is TRBV5-1; 8 positions agree with TRBD2. Trimming at V came to 2 bases and at J to 0 bases, leaving 2 bases not matched to a gene. The CDR3 extends over 15 amino acids. The V gene's germline CDR1 is SGHRS and CDR2 YFSETQ. The CDR3 coding sequence is TGCGCCAGCAGCTTCCAGCGGGGGAGCACAGATACGCAGTATTTT. As protein: CASSFQRGSTDTQYF. Using reference TRBV5-1 and TRBJ2-3 for the parts outside the CDR3, the full variable domain is KAGVTQTPRYLIKTRGQQVTLSCSPISGHRSVSWYQQTPGQGLQFLFEYFSETQRNKGNFPGRFSGRQFSNSRSEMNVSTLELGDSALYLCASSFQRGSTDTQYFGPGTRLTVL.

This clone is medium-sized by share. The rearrangement links TRBV4-1 to TRBJ1-5, with no clear D. There are 13 residues in the CDR3. CDR1 and CDR2 (germline): MGHRA, YSYEKL. V shed 1 base and J shed 0 bases, with 1 base lying between them. CDR3 DNA: TGCGCCAGCAGCCAAGCTAGCAATCAGCCCCAGCATTTT. Translation gives CASSQASNQPQHF.

The V call is TRBV4-3, the J call TRBJ1-3; TRBD1 might be the D (5 bases). Germline V CDR1 and CDR2: LGHNA, YSLEER. Between the trimmed V and J ends, which lost 1 base and 1 base, there was a span of 8 bases. The length of the CDR3 is 15 residues. The CDR3 region has the DNA TGCGCCAGCAGCCAAGGACAGACGTCTGGAAACACCATATATTTT. Translated: CASSQGQTSGNTIYF.

The rearrangement uses TRBV6-2 or TRBV6-3 and TRBJ1-1, with 8 bases aligning to TRBD1. The germline CDR1 and CDR2 sequences are MNHEY and SVGEGT. The V gene end was trimmed by 2 bases and the J gene end by 1 base; junction bases not matched to a gene: 3. This CDR3 spans 15 amino acids. The CDR3 DNA is TGTGCCAGCAGTTACCAGGGGGCCGAGAACACTGAAGCTTTCTTT. It encodes CASSYQGAENTEAFF.

This chain joins TRBV19 and TRBJ2-6, with 11 positions matching TRBD2. V was pared by 4 bases and J by 0 bases, with 11 bases of the junction left unmatched. CDR1 and CDR2 (germline): LNHDA, SQIVND (reference sequence). This CDR3 is built from 20 residues. Written as DNA, the CDR3 is TGTGCCAGTAGTAGACAATCACTAGCGGGGGCGATCTCTGGGGCCAACGTCCTGACTTTC. Its protein product is CASSRQSLAGAISGANVLTF.

The chain joins TRBV3-1 (or the pseudogene TRBV3-2) to TRBJ2-2; a possible D gene is TRBD1 (6 bases). The CDR3 is 15 amino acids. The germline V gene has CDR1 LGHDT and CDR2 YNNKEL (reference sequence). V lost 4 bases and J 2 bases, leaving 11 bases between the germline ends. This CDR3 reads CASSPAGTNTGELFF. The CDR3 nucleotides read TGTGCCAGCAGCCCAGCCGGGACAAACACCGGGGAGCTGTTTTTT.

The chain links TRBV5-1 to TRBJ2-3; D may match TRBD1 or TRBD2 (5 bases each). Germline V gene sequence: CDR1 SGHRS, CDR2 YFSETQ. The length of the CDR3 is 14 residues. V dropped 4 bases and J dropped 1 base, with 10 bases sitting between them. CDR3 region: CASSTRGGTDTQYF. The CDR3 coding sequence is TGCGCCAGCAGCACTAGGGGAGGCACAGATACGCAGTATTTT.

In this sample, this clone turned up a few times. The chain combines TRBV30 with TRBJ1-1; D unresolved. Germline V gene sequence: CDR1 GTSNPN, CDR2 SVGIG (reference sequence). Trimming took 8 bases from V and 5 from J, leaving 15 bases between them. There are 12 residues in the CDR3. The CDR3 DNA sequence: TGTGCCCGACTTGGTAGTCGGACTGAAGCTTTCTTT. Translated: CARLGSRTEAFF. The whole variable domain, filled in from reference TRBV30 and TRBJ1-1, reads SQTIHQWPATLVQPVGSPLSLECTVEGTSNPNLYWYRQAAGRGLQLLFYSVGIGQISSEVPQNLSASRPQDRQFILSSKKLLLSDSGFYLCARLGSRTEAFFGQGTRLTVV.

This clone appeared once. The chain couples TRBV11-2 to TRBJ1-2, with unresolved D. Trimming stripped 4 bases from V and 3 bases from J, with 15 bases between. CDR1 and CDR2 from the germline V gene are SGHAT and FQNNGV. This CDR3 region has 15 residues. As DNA, the CDR3 is TGTGCCAGCAGCTCCCGACCGGGGTTCCACTATGGCTACACCTTC. It specifies CASSSRPGFHYGYTF.

The chain's CDR3 is CASSSDPYSPLHF. CDR3 DNA sequence: TGCGCCAGCAGCTCGGACCCTTATTCACCCCTCCACTTT. This chain connects TRBV5-1 to TRBJ1-6; the D is unclear. Germline CDR1 is SGHRS and CDR2 is YFSETQ. Trimming stripped 3 bases from V and 8 bases from J, with 9 bases between. The CDR3 has 13 residues.

CDR3 amino acids: CASGETGLNTGELFF. CDR3 in DNA: TGCGCCAGCGGGGAAACAGGGCTGAACACCGGGGAGCTGTTTTTT. V gene TRBV5-1 combines with J gene TRBJ2-2; a possible D gene is TRBD1 (6 bases). Germline lookup yields CDR1 SGHRS and CDR2 YFSETQ. Trimming removed 7 bases at V and 1 base at J, with 14 bases between. This CDR3 has 15 residues.

V is TRBV5-1 and J is TRBJ2-7, with 7 bases matching TRBD2. The CDR3 is made up of 13 amino acids. Germline V gene sequence: CDR1 SGHRS, CDR2 YFSETQ. With 7 bases clipped from V and 7 bases from J, the junction kept 11 bases outside the gene matches. The CDR3 DNA is TGCGCCAGCTCCGGGGGGACGGCTGGTGAGCAGTACTTC. Amino acid sequence: CASSGGTAGEQYF.

The V gene is TRBV2, the J gene TRBJ2-1, with D perhaps TRBD1 (5 bases). The CDR3 sequence is 13 residues long. The V end was cut by 8 bases, the J end by 0 bases, with 8 bases between. Germline loops: CDR1 SNHLY, CDR2 FYNNEI. CDR3 in DNA: TGTGCCAGCGGGGCGAGCTCCTACAATGAGCAGTTCTTC. Translation gives CASGASSYNEQFF.

The chain recombines TRBV4-3 with TRBJ2-1; a weak D match, TRBD2 (5 bases). Germline CDR1 reads LGHNA; CDR2 reads YSLEER. This CDR3 contains 14 residues. V lost 3 bases to trimming and J lost 1 base, with 7 bases between them. The CDR3 DNA is TGCGCCAGCAGCCACGGGGTTTCCTACAATGAGCAGTTCTTC. Residues: CASSHGVSYNEQFF.